Listed below are T cell receptor beta chains from one sample, sequenced in a study of regulatory T cells in long-lasting Graves disease. TCRdb independently ran MiXCR on the multiplex PCR reads; one entry per CDR3 protein. The sample yields around 450,000 distinct CDR3 sequences, just under 15% seen once. The same sample was also studied in work on T cells in Graves' hyperthyroidism and ophthalmopathy.

The starting material was peripheral blood mononuclear cells (PBMCs), obtained at new diagnosis, from a patient treated with antithyroid drugs. These TCRs come from a young woman with Graves disease. The CDR3 runs from the conserved cysteine through the conserved F or W. The D gene is left open where the match is weak. Only some rows state a clone size, as once, few, many or a class for expanded clones.

CDR3aa,CDR3nt,len,d_gene,j_gene,v_gene,abundance
CAWSIRADFNYGYTF,TGTGCCTGGAGTATTCGGGCAGATTTTAACTATGGCTACACCTTC,15,-,TRBJ1-2,TRBV30,-
CASSAARVGYNEQFF,TGTGCCAGCAGCGCCGCTAGGGTAGGATACAATGAGCAGTTCTTC,15,-,TRBJ2-1,TRBV9,few
CASSTGTTPYEQYF,TGTGCCAGCAGCACCGGGACTACCCCCTACGAGCAGTACTTC,14,TRBD2,TRBJ2-7,TRBV7-2,many
CATSLTSGRPTPDTQYF,TGTGCCACCAGTCTGACTAGCGGGAGGCCAACCCCAGATACGCAGTATTTT,17,TRBD2,TRBJ2-3,TRBV24-1,few
CAWSVTFEQFF,TGTGCCTGGAGTGTAACCTTTGAGCAGTTCTTC,11,-,TRBJ2-1,TRBV30,many
CAWGHRAAAYSNQPQHF,TGTGCCTGGGGGCATAGGGCAGCCGCTTATAGCAATCAGCCCCAGCATTTT,17,-,TRBJ1-5,TRBV30,few
CASKISLSSYNSPLHF,TGTGCCAGCAAGATTTCTCTGAGCTCCTATAATTCACCCCTCCACTTT,16,-,TRBJ1-6,TRBV6-1,few
CASRSGKYF,TGTGCCAGTAGGTCAGGGAAGTACTTC,9,-,TRBJ2-7,TRBV19,-
CASTYTPADTQYF,TGTGCCAGCACGTACACCCCGGCAGATACGCAGTATTTT,13,-,TRBJ2-3,TRBV6-1,many
CASSPMGVLDVPETQYF,TGTGCCAGCTCACCAATGGGAGTTTTGGATGTTCCAGAGACCCAGTACTTC,17,-,TRBJ2-5,TRBV18,many